The 15 T cell receptor beta chains in this list originate from one sample, sequenced in a study of shared clonotypes between healthy human individuals. Repertoires were generated with immunoSEQ multiplex PCR, while TCRdb's copy carries only in-frame clones and drops some. The sample carries around 510,000 clones, around 81% recorded once. The sample was PBMCs. These receptors were collected from a woman aged 40 to 49 in good health. Some clones in this sample may be carry-over from other donors' samples.

The chain employs TRBV30 and TRBJ2-2; D remains unclear. Trimming cost V 1 base and J 6 bases, with 12 bases left between them. Germline CDR1 reads GTSNPN; CDR2 reads SVGIG (reference sequence). The CDR3 extends over 14 amino acids. The CDR3: CAWSAGVAAGELFF. The CDR3 coding sequence is TGTGCCTGGAGTGCCGGAGTTGCAGCCGGGGAGCTGTTTTTT.

The chain recombines TRBV6-6 with TRBJ2-7, with D possibly being TRBD2 (5 bases). With 3 bases removed from V and 3 bases from J, the gap between germline ends came to 15 bases. Per germline, CDR1 MNHNY and CDR2 SVGAGI (reference sequence). The CDR3 loop spans 15 amino acids. CDR3 DNA sequence: TGTGCCAGCAGTTATGGGCGGGCGAAGGGCTACGAGCAGTACTTC. This gives the protein CASSYGRAKGYEQYF.

Details on this clone: This clone may be a read error of a much larger clone one base away. The chain recombines TRBV25-1 with TRBJ2-5, with D uncertain. Looked up from germline, CDR1 is MGHDK and CDR2 is SYGVNS. V lost 0 bases and J lost 11, with 10 bases in between. The CDR3 length is 12 residues. CDR3 bases: TGTGCCAGCAGTGAATATAGCCACGGGCAGTACTTC. It translates to CASSEYSHGQYF.

The chain uses TRBV4-1 and TRBJ2-3; weak D call: TRBD2 (6 bases). The germline V and J ends were trimmed by 7 bases and 2 bases, with 10 bases remaining between them. The CDR3 length is 13 residues. Germline values: CDR1 MGHRA, CDR2 YSYEKL. The CDR3 sequence: CASKELATDTQYF. CDR3 DNA: TGCGCCAGCAAGGAACTAGCCACAGATACGCAGTATTTT.

The V and J genes are TRBV7-9 and TRBJ2-3; no clear D. Trimming removed 3 bases from V and 1 base from J, with 8 bases in between. The CDR3 is made up of 14 amino acids. Germline V gene sequence: CDR1 SEHNR, CDR2 FQNEAQ (reference sequence). The DNA for the CDR3 is TGTGCCAGCAGCTTCAGTGACGGCACAGATACGCAGTATTTT. Translation: CASSFSDGTDTQYF.

This clone has just a few counts. CDR3 amino acids: CAGEGVRGGYTF. The CDR3 region has the DNA TGTGCTGGTGAGGGGGTGAGAGGTGGCTACACCTTC. The rearrangement joins TRBV7-9 to TRBJ1-2; tentatively, D is TRBD1 (6 bases). CDR1 is SEHNR and CDR2 is FQNEAQ in the germline V gene (reference sequence). This CDR3 is 12 amino acids long.

This clone was counted a few times. This chain uses TRBV7-2 with TRBJ2-5; D not resolved. V lost 1 base and J lost 2, with 14 bases in between. There are 16 residues in the CDR3. Germline CDR1 and CDR2: SGHTA and FQGNSA. As DNA, the CDR3 is TGTGCCAGCAGCTTAGTTTTAGGGCAGAAACAAGAGACCCAGTACTTC. It yields the protein CASSLVLGQKQETQYF.

DNA for the CDR3: TGTGCCAGCTCACCGACAAGGCAGAACACCGGGGAGCTGTTTTTT. Translated, it gives CASSPTRQNTGELFF. V is TRBV18 and J is TRBJ2-2; D unresolved. CDR3 length equals 15 residues. The germline CDR1 and CDR2 sequences are KGHSH and LQKENI. Deletions cut 3 bases from V and 1 base from J, with 9 bases between.

J is TRBJ2-3 and V is TRBV4-2, with 7 bases fitting TRBD2. There are 16 residues in the CDR3. Trimming removed 0 bases from V and 7 bases from J; junction bases left unmatched: 10. Germline loops: CDR1 LGHNA, CDR2 YNFKEQ. In DNA, the CDR3 is TGTGCCAGCAGCCAAGATCTAGCGGCCAACCTGTATACGCAGTATTTT. Protein: CASSQDLAANLYTQYF.

The chain joins TRBV5-1 to TRBJ2-1, with 8 bases identical to TRBD2. J lost 13 bases, V lost 0 bases, and 9 bases had no gene match. The length of the CDR3 is 14 residues. Germline loops: CDR1 SGHRS, CDR2 YFSETQ. The CDR3 DNA is TGCGCCAGCAGCTTGGAGACAACCGGGACTAGTCAGTTCTTC. Its protein product is CASSLETTGTSQFF.

In nucleotides, the CDR3 is TGTGCCAGCAGTCAGGGGCGGGGGTACAATGAGCAGTTCTTC. Encoded protein: CASSQGRGYNEQFF. This sequence joins TRBV27 and TRBJ2-1, with D perhaps TRBD2 (7 bases). The V end lost 5 bases, the J end lost 4 bases, and 12 bases lay between the germline ends. This CDR3 is 14 amino acids long. The germline V gene has CDR1 MNHEY and CDR2 SMNVEV (reference sequence).

The rearrangement joins TRBV29-1 to TRBJ2-7; the D is unclear. The germline V gene encodes CDR1 SQVTM and CDR2 ANQGSEA. V gave up 4 bases and J gave up 2 bases, with 9 bases separating them. This CDR3 region has 12 residues. The CDR3 region is CSVGPGTYEQYF. The CDR3 region has the DNA TGCAGCGTTGGTCCGGGTACCTACGAGCAGTACTTC.

The genes are TRBV10-1 and TRBJ2-7; 10 bases align to TRBD2. Germline CDR1 reads WNHNN; CDR2 reads SYGVQD (reference sequence). J gave up 6 bases and V 5 bases, and 10 bases lay outside the gene matches. The CDR3 has 15 residues. The CDR3 DNA follows: TGCGCCAGCAGTCTAAGCGGGAGGGCCCGGGGCGAGCAGTACTTC. This translates into CASSLSGRARGEQYF.

This clone was recorded a few times. The chain employs TRBV15 and TRBJ1-1; D perhaps matches TRBD1 (5 bases). V lost 1 base, J lost 0 bases, and 15 bases lay in between. CDR3 length: 17 amino acids. Per the germline V gene, CDR1 is LNHNV and CDR2 is YYDKDF (reference sequence). This CDR3 reads CATSRVRSRGLNTEAFF. The CDR3 nucleotides are TGTGCCACCAGCAGAGTCCGCTCCCGGGGACTGAACACTGAAGCTTTCTTT.

The chain recombines TRBV5-1 with TRBJ2-7, with TRBD2 matching over 8 bases. Germline V gives CDR1 SGHRS, CDR2 YFSETQ. CDR3 length equals 13 residues. J was trimmed by 5 bases and V by 0 bases; bases with no gene match: 1. The DNA for the CDR3 is TGCGCCAGCAGCTTGGTAGCGGGACACGAGCAGTACTTC. Translation gives CASSLVAGHEQYF.